This T cell receptor (beta chain) was recorded in a study of shared clonotypes between healthy human individuals. Deep-level running was used for the assay. The sorted-subset replicate PCRs were given roughly 190 ng DNA, which is roughly 30,000 T cell genomes. Sequencing used immunoSEQ multiplex PCR; TCRdb keeps in-frame clones, though not all of them. The table records some 2,100,000 clones, 90% to 97% of them present only once. The J segment lost 6 bases and the V segment lost 4 bases, leaving 9 bases of the junction unmatched. This CDR3 has 14 residues. Germline CDR1 is SGHRS and CDR2 is YFSETQ. A single count supports this clone. Caucasian adults living in Nashville, Tennessee, provided all samples.

What was sequenced was naive CD4+ T cells sorted from blood. Described subset: CD45RA+ positively selected. This chain uses TRBV5-1 with TRBJ1-2; 7 bases fit TRBD1. The sequence was obtained from a man between 18 and 35 years old in good health. For the CDR3, the DNA is TGCGCCAGCAGCCCCCTGACAGGGCTTGATGGCTACACCTTC. Translation: CASSPLTGLDGYTF. The full variable domain, its missing parts supplied by reference TRBV5-1 and TRBJ1-2, is KAGVTQTPRYLIKTRGQQVTLSCSPISGHRSVSWYQQTPGQGLQFLFEYFSETQRNKGNFPGRFSGRQFSNSRSEMNVSTLELGDSALYLCASSPLTGLDGYTFGSGTRLTVV.